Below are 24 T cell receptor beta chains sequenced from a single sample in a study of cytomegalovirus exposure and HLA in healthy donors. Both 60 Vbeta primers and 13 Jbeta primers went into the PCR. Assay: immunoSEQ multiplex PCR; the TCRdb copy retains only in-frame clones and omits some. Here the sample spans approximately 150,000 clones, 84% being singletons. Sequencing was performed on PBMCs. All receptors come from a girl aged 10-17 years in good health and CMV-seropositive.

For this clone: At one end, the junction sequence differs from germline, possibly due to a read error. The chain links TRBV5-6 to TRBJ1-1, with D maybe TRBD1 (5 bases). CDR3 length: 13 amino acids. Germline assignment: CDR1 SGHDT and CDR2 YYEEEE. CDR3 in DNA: TGTGCCAGCAGTTTGGACACGAACACTGAAGCTTTCTTT. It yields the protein CASSLDTNTEAFF.

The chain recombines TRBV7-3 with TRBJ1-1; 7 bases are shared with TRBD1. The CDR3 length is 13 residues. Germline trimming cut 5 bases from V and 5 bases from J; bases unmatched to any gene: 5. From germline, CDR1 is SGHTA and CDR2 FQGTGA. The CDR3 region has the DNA TGTGCCAGCAGCGAACAGGGGTTTACTGAAGCTTTCTTT. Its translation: CASSEQGFTEAFF.

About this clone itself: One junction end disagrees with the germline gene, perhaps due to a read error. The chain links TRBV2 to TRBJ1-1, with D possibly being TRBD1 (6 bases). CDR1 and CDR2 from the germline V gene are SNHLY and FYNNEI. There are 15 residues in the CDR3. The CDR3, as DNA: TGTGCCAGCAGTGTTCTCGGGGGGCTGAAAACTGAAGCTTTCTTT. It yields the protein CASSVLGGLKTEAFF.

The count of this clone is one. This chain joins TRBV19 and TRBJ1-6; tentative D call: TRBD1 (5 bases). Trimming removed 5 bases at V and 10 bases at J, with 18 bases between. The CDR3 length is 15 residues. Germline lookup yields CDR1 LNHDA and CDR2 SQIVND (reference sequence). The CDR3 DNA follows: TGTGCCAGTAGTTCCTACAGTGGCGGGGGATCACCCCTCCACTTT. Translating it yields CASSSYSGGGSPLHF.

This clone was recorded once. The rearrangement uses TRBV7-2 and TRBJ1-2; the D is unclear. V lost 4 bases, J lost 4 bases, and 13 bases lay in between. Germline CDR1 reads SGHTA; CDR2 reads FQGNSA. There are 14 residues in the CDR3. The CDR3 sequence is CASSSVLGSYGYTF. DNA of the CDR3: TGTGCCAGCAGCTCCGTTCTGGGGAGCTATGGCTACACCTTC.

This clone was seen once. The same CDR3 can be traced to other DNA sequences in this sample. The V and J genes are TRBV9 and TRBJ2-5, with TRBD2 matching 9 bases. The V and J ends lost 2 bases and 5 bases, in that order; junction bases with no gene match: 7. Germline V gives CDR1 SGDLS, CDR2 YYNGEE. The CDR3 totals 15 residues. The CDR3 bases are TGTGCCAGCAGCGTGGCGGGGGGGCCGGGGGAGACCCAGTACTTC. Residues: CASSVAGGPGETQYF.

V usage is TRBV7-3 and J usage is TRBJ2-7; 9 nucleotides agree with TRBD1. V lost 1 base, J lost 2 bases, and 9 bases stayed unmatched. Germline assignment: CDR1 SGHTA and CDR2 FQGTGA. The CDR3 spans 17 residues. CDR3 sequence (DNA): TGTGCCAGCAGCTTAAGGTCTCGACAGGGGGAAACCTACGAGCAGTACTTC. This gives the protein CASSLRSRQGETYEQYF.

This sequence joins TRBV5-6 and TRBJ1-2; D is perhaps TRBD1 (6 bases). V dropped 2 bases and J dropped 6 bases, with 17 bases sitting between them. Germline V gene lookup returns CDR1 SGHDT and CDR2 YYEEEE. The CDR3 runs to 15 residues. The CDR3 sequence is CASSFPTGSWDGYTF. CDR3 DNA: TGTGCCAGCAGCTTCCCTACAGGGTCCTGGGATGGCTACACCTTC.

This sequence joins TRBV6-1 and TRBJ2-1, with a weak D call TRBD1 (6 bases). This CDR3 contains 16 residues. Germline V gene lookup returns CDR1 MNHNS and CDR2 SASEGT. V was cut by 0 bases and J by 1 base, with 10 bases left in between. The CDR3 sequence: CASSEAAGASYNEQFF. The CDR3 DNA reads TGTGCCAGCAGTGAAGCAGCAGGGGCGTCCTACAATGAGCAGTTCTTC.

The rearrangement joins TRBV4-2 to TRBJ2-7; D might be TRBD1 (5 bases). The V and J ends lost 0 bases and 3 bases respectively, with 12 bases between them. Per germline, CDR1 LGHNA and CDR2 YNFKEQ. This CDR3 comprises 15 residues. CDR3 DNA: TGTGCCAGCAGCCAAGAAGTTAGTCAGGGCTACGAGCAGTACTTC. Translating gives CASSQEVSQGYEQYF.

CDR3 in DNA: TGTGCCAGCAGCTTGCTAGCGGGGATAAAAGAGACCCAGTACTTC. This translates into CASSLLAGIKETQYF. This chain uses TRBV7-2 with TRBJ2-5, with 9 bases identical to TRBD2. Germline assignment: CDR1 SGHTA and CDR2 FQGNSA. Losses at the gene ends were 3 bases for V and 3 bases for J; bases not matched to a gene: 5. The CDR3 extends over 15 amino acids.

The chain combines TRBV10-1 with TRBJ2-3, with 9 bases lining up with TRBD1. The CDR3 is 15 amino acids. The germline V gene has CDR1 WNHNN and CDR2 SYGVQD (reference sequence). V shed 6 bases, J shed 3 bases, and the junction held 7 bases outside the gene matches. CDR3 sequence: CASSPGQGSTDTQYF. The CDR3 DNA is TGCGCCAGCAGCCCGGGACAGGGATCTACAGATACGCAGTATTTT.

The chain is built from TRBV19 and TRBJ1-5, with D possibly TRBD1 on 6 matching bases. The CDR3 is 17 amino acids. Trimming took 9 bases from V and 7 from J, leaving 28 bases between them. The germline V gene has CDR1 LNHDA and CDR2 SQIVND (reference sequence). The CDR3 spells CASTDRPLSMGEQPQHF. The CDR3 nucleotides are TGTGCCAGCACTGACAGGCCCCTCTCGATGGGGGAACAGCCCCAGCATTTT. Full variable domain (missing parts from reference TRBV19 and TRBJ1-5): DGGITQSPKYLFRKEGQNVTLSCEQNLNHDAMYWYRQDPGQGLRLIYYSQIVNDFQKGDIAEGYSVSREKKESFPLTVTSAQKNPTAFYLCASTDRPLSMGEQPQHFGDGTRLSIL.

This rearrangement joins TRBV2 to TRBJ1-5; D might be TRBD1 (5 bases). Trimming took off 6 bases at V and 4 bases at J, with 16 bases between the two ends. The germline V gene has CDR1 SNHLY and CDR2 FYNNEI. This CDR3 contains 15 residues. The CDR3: CASRRSGARNQPQHF. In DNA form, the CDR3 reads TGTGCCAGCAGACGAAGTGGGGCTAGAAATCAGCCCCAGCATTTT.

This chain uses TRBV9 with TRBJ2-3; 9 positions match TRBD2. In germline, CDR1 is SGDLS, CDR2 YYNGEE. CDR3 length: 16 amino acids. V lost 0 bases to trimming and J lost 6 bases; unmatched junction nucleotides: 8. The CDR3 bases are TGTGCCAGCAGCGTAGATTGGCGGGGGGGCCGCGATACGCAGTATTTT. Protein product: CASSVDWRGGRDTQYF.

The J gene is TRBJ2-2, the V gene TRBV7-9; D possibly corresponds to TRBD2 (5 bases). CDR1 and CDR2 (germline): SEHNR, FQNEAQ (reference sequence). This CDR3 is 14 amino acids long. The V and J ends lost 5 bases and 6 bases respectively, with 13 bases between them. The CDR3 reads CASSPDFYPGELFF. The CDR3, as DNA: TGTGCCAGCAGCCCGGACTTCTACCCCGGGGAGCTGTTTTTT.

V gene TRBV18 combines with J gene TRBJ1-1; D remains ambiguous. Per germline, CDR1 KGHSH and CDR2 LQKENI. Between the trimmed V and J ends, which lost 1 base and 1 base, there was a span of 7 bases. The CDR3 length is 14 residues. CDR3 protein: CASSPRASNTEAFF. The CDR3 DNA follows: TGTGCCAGCTCACCACGGGCATCGAACACTGAAGCTTTCTTT.

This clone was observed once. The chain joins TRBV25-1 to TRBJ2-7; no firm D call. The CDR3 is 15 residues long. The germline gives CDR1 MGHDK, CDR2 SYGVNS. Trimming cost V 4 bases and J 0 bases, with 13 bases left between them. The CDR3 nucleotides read TGTGCCAGCAGTGCCCCGGCAGGAAACTCCTACGAGCAGTACTTC. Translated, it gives CASSAPAGNSYEQYF.

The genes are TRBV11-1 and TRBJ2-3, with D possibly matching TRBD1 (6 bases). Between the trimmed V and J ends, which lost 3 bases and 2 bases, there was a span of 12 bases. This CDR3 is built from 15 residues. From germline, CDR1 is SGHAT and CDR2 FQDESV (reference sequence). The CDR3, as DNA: TGTGCCAGCAGCTTTCTTCAGGGGCTCACAGATACGCAGTATTTT. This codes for CASSFLQGLTDTQYF. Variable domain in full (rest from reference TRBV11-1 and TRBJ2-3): EAEVAQSPRYKITEKSQAVAFWCDPISGHATLYWYRQILGQGPELLVQFQDESVVDDSQLPKDRFSAERLKGVDSTLKIQPAELGDSAMYLCASSFLQGLTDTQYFGPGTRLTVL.

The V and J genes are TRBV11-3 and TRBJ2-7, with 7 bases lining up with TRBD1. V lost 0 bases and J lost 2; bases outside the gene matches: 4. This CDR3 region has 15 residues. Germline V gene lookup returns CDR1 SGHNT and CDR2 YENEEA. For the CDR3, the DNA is TGTGCCAGCAGCTTAGAAAGGGGGCAGACCTACGAGCAGTACTTC. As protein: CASSLERGQTYEQYF.

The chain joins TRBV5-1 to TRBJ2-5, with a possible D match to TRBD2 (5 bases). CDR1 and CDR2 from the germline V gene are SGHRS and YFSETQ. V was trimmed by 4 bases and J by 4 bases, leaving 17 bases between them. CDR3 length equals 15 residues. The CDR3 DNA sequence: TGCGCCAGCAGCACGGGGTCCGAACCGTCAGAGACCCAGTACTTC. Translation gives CASSTGSEPSETQYF.

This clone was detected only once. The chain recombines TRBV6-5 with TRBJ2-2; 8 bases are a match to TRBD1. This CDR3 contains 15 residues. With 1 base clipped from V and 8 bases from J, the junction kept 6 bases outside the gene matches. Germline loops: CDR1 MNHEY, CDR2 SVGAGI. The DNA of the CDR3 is TGTGCCAGCAGTTACTGGAGACAGGGGAATGGGGAGCTGTTTTTT. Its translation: CASSYWRQGNGELFF.

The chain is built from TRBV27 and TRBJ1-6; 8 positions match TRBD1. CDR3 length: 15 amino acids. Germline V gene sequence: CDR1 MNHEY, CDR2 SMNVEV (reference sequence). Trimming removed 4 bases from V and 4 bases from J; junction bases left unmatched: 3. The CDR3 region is CASSSNRGYNSPLHF. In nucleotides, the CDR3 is TGTGCCAGCAGTTCCAACAGGGGGTATAATTCACCCCTCCACTTT.

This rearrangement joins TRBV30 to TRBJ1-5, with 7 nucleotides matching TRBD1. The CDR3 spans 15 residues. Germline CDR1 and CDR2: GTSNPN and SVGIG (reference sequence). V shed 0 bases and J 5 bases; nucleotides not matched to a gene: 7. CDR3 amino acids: CAWSVRGTGDQPQHF. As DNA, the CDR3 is TGTGCCTGGAGTGTACGAGGAACAGGGGATCAGCCCCAGCATTTT.